A single sample is the source of the 30 T cell receptor beta chains below, sequenced in a study of T cell responses to AZD1222 COVID-19 vaccine. Repertoires were generated with immunoSEQ multiplex PCR, while TCRdb's copy carries only in-frame clones and drops some. This table holds about 130,000 clones, approximately 88% found once. The sample in question was peripheral blood, obtained on day 0 of AZD1222 vaccination. These receptor sequences come from an adult in good health.

The chain uses TRBV19 and TRBJ1-1; 12 bases are a match to TRBD1. With V trimmed by 3 bases and J by 9 bases, 5 bases remained unmatched. The germline gives CDR1 LNHDA, CDR2 SQIVND (reference sequence). The CDR3 length is 14 residues. The CDR3: CASSIGTGGRKAFF. DNA of the CDR3: TGTGCCAGTAGTATCGGGACAGGGGGCCGGAAAGCTTTCTTT.

CDR3 nucleotides: TGTGCCAGCAGCCAATACGGTGGACAGGGGTGGAACACCGGGGAGCTGTTTTTT. Translating gives CASSQYGGQGWNTGELFF. This rearrangement joins TRBV16 to TRBJ2-2, with 9 bases identical to TRBD1. The CDR3 length is 18 residues. The V gene end was trimmed by 1 base and the J gene end by 1 base; junction bases not matched to a gene: 7. Germline assignment: CDR1 KGHSY and CDR2 FQNENV.

In its sample, this clone was seen a few times. The genes are TRBV27 and TRBJ2-1; TRBD1 agrees at 7 bases. V trimming: 3 bases; J trimming: 8 bases; junction bases outside the gene matches: 4. Germline-derived CDR1 and CDR2 are MNHEY and SMNVEV (reference sequence). This CDR3 region has 13 residues. The CDR3, as DNA: TGTGCCAGCAGTTTGAACAGGGGTCATGAGCAGTTCTTC. It is translated as CASSLNRGHEQFF.

V and J are TRBV30 and TRBJ1-5; D gene unclear. The germline gives CDR1 GTSNPN, CDR2 SVGIG (reference sequence). Trimming stripped 0 bases from V and 0 bases from J, with 12 bases between. The CDR3 is 16 amino acids. The CDR3 loop is CAWSVGGSVSNQPQHF. The CDR3 nucleotides read TGTGCCTGGAGTGTAGGAGGGTCAGTTAGCAATCAGCCCCAGCATTTT.

The chain combines TRBV5-1 with TRBJ2-3; unclear D gene. Germline loops: CDR1 SGHRS, CDR2 YFSETQ. Trimming stripped 1 base from V and 0 bases from J, with 6 bases between. This CDR3 comprises 14 residues. The chain's CDR3 is CASSLTVSTDTQYF. The CDR3 nucleotides read TGCGCCAGCAGCTTGACAGTTAGCACAGATACGCAGTATTTT.

The J gene is TRBJ2-7, the V gene TRBV5-4; weak D call: TRBD1 (6 bases). The CDR3 runs 14 residues. The V end was cut by 2 bases, the J end by 2 bases, with 11 bases between. The V gene's germline CDR1 is SGHNT and CDR2 YYREEE (reference sequence). This CDR3 reads CASSLRQGPYEQYF. Written as DNA, the CDR3 is TGTGCCAGCAGCTTAAGGCAGGGGCCCTACGAGCAGTACTTC. Combining the CDR3 with reference TRBV5-4 and TRBJ2-7 gives the whole variable domain ETGVTQSPTHLIKTRGQQVTLRCSSQSGHNTVSWYQQALGQGPQFIFQYYREEENGRGNFPPRFSGLQFPNYSSELNVNALELDDSALYLCASSLRQGPYEQYFGPGTRLTVT.

V and J are TRBV7-2 and TRBJ1-1, with D possibly TRBD1 on 6 matching bases. The germline V and J ends were trimmed by 1 base and 6 bases, with 12 bases remaining between them. Germline values: CDR1 SGHTA, CDR2 FQGNSA. There are 14 residues in the CDR3. The CDR3 bases are TGTGCCAGCAGCTTAGTCGCAGGGGATGCTGAAGCTTTCTTT. This codes for CASSLVAGDAEAFF.

The V gene is TRBV6-1, the J gene TRBJ2-6; either TRBD1 or TRBD2 may fit D (5 bases each). This CDR3 region has 14 residues. The V gene lost 3 bases and the J gene lost 3 bases, with 6 bases spanning the gap. CDR1 MNHNS and CDR2 SASEGT come from the germline V gene. The CDR3 region is CASSEGDGANVLTF. CDR3 bases: TGTGCCAGCAGTGAGGGGGATGGGGCCAACGTCCTGACTTTC.

This chain connects TRBV28 to TRBJ1-1, with unresolved D. The CDR3 loop spans 14 amino acids. V was shortened by 5 bases and J by 4 bases, with 14 bases between the two germline ends. The germline gives CDR1 MDHEN, CDR2 SYDVKM. The CDR3 nucleotides are TGTGCCAGCAGTATCGGGTTCAGAACCACTGAAGCTTTCTTT. Amino acids: CASSIGFRTTEAFF.

CDR3 nucleotide sequence: TGTGCCAGCAGCCATAGGACAGGCAGCACAGATACGCAGTATTTT. Translation gives CASSHRTGSTDTQYF. The chain combines TRBV14 with TRBJ2-3; 7 bases match TRBD1. The CDR3 sequence is 15 residues long. V was pared by 3 bases and J by 0 bases, with 3 bases of the junction left unmatched. Germline CDR1 is SGHDN and CDR2 is FVKESK.

This clone was seen more than once but under ten times. The chain has TRBV2 and TRBJ2-3; possibly TRBD1 for D (6 bases). This CDR3 has 13 amino acids. Trimming left V 7 bases short and J 5 bases short, with 13 bases between. From germline, CDR1 is SNHLY and CDR2 FYNNEI. The CDR3 DNA is TGTGCCAGCAAACCAGGGGCGGTAGATACGCAGTATTTT. Encoded protein: CASKPGAVDTQYF. Using reference TRBV2 and TRBJ2-3 for the parts outside the CDR3, the full variable domain is EPEVTQTPSHQVTQMGQEVILRCVPISNHLYFYWYRQILGQKVEFLVSFYNNEISEKSEIFDDQFSVERPDGSNFTLKIRSTKLEDSAMYFCASKPGAVDTQYFGPGTRLTVL.

The chain joins TRBV7-9 to TRBJ1-3; D remains ambiguous. Trimming left V 0 bases short and J 2 bases short, with 5 bases between. The CDR3 has 14 residues. CDR1 is SEHNR and CDR2 is FQNEAQ in the germline V gene (reference sequence). The DNA of the CDR3 is TGTGCCAGCAGCTTAGCAGGGACTGGAAACACCATATATTTT. Protein: CASSLAGTGNTIYF.

The V and J genes are TRBV28 and TRBJ1-6, with a possible D match to TRBD1 (5 bases). V lost 6 bases to trimming and J lost 11 bases, with 20 bases between them. CDR1 and CDR2 from the germline V gene are MDHEN and SYDVKM. The length of the CDR3 is 15 residues. This CDR3 is CASRPTGRVTPPLHF. The CDR3, as DNA: TGTGCCAGCAGACCCACGGGACGGGTCACGCCACCCCTCCACTTT.

The gene calls are TRBV25-1 and TRBJ1-2; D is unresolved. Trimming pared 4 bases from V and 2 bases from J, leaving 11 bases between. The CDR3 length is 14 residues. In germline, CDR1 is MGHDK, CDR2 SYGVNS. As DNA, the CDR3 is TGTGCCAGCAGTGGCTTCGAAATGAACTATGGCTACACCTTC. The encoded protein is CASSGFEMNYGYTF.

The J gene is TRBJ1-1, the V gene TRBV30; tentatively, D is TRBD1 (6 bases). The CDR3 sequence is 12 residues long. Trimming pared 3 bases from V and 4 bases from J, leaving 9 bases between. CDR1 and CDR2 from the germline V gene are GTSNPN and SVGIG (reference sequence). CDR3 protein: CAWRGGSTEAFF. The CDR3 DNA is TGTGCCTGGAGAGGGGGGAGCACTGAAGCTTTCTTT.

V usage is TRBV30 and J usage is TRBJ2-3, with 10 bases matching TRBD2. The germline CDR1 and CDR2 sequences are GTSNPN and SVGIG (reference sequence). There are 15 residues in the CDR3. After removal of 2 bases from V and 1 base from J, the junction contained 3 bases not matched to a gene. CDR3 protein: CAWSTGTSGTDTQYF. In DNA, the CDR3 is TGTGCCTGGAGTACCGGGACTAGCGGCACAGATACGCAGTATTTT.

V gene TRBV2 combines with J gene TRBJ1-4, with 9 positions matching TRBD1. V shed 5 bases, J shed 5 bases, and the junction held 9 bases outside the gene matches. The V gene's germline CDR1 is SNHLY and CDR2 FYNNEI. CDR3 length: 16 residues. The CDR3 protein is CASSSPKGQGNEKLFF. CDR3 bases: TGTGCCAGCAGTTCGCCCAAGGGACAGGGAAATGAAAAACTGTTTTTT.

The chain couples TRBV7-9 to TRBJ1-5; unclear D gene. The CDR3 is 13 residues long. The germline CDR1 and CDR2 sequences are SEHNR and FQNEAQ (reference sequence). V gave up 4 bases and J gave up 4 bases, with 8 bases separating them. The CDR3 coding sequence is TGTGCCAGCAGCTCGGGTGGGAATCAGCCCCAGCATTTT. The encoded protein is CASSSGGNQPQHF.

The chain recombines TRBV19 with TRBJ1-2; 7 nucleotides match TRBD1. The V gene end was trimmed by 7 bases and the J gene end by 2 bases; junction bases not matched to a gene: 4. CDR3 length: 13 residues. Germline lookup yields CDR1 LNHDA and CDR2 SQIVND (reference sequence). CDR3 loop: CASTRDSNYGYTF. CDR3 coding DNA: TGTGCCAGTACCCGGGACAGCAACTATGGCTACACCTTC.

The chain is built from TRBV28 and TRBJ1-4; 8 positions match TRBD1. Germline V gene lookup returns CDR1 MDHEN and CDR2 SYDVKM. V was clipped by 2 bases and J by 3 bases; unmatched bases: 5. CDR3 length: 16 amino acids. The DNA of the CDR3 is TGTGCCAGCAGTTTAAGGACAGGGCGGGCTAATGAAAAACTGTTTTTT. This sequence encodes CASSLRTGRANEKLFF.

This clone was seen only a few times. CDR3 loop: CASQRGSAGQPQHF. CDR3 nucleotide sequence: TGTGCCAGTCAAAGGGGGTCAGCAGGCCAGCCCCAGCATTTT. The chain links TRBV2 to TRBJ1-5; tentatively, D is TRBD1 (6 bases). Germline assignment: CDR1 SNHLY and CDR2 FYNNEI. The V and J ends lost 9 bases and 7 bases respectively, with 19 bases between them. The CDR3 is 14 residues long. Full variable domain (missing parts from reference TRBV2 and TRBJ1-5): EPEVTQTPSHQVTQMGQEVILRCVPISNHLYFYWYRQILGQKVEFLVSFYNNEISEKSEIFDDQFSVERPDGSNFTLKIRSTKLEDSAMYFCASQRGSAGQPQHFGDGTRLSIL.

J is TRBJ2-1 and V is TRBV29-1, with D unresolved. Germline CDR1 SQVTM, CDR2 ANQGSEA. Trimming took off 0 bases at V and 3 bases at J, with 9 bases between the two ends. The CDR3 is made up of 14 amino acids. The CDR3 DNA reads as TGCAGCGTTGAAGAAGCAGGTAACTACAATGAGCAGTTCTTC. It specifies CSVEEAGNYNEQFF.

The CDR3 is CASSLGGGFQETQYF. The DNA of the CDR3 is TGTGCCAGCAGCTTGGGTGGGGGATTCCAAGAGACCCAGTACTTC. The rearrangement joins TRBV5-4 to TRBJ2-5; D is tentatively TRBD1 or TRBD2 (5 bases each). Germline V gene data show CDR1 as SGHNT and CDR2 as YYREEE (reference sequence). Trimming removed 0 bases from V and 1 base from J, with 10 bases in between. CDR3 size: 15 residues.

The chain joins TRBV27 to TRBJ1-6, with D perhaps TRBD1 (5 bases). Per the germline V gene, CDR1 is MNHEY and CDR2 is SMNVEV (reference sequence). This CDR3 has 13 residues. V lost 7 bases and J lost 9, with 13 bases in between. CDR3: CASTIGETSPLHF. CDR3 nucleotide sequence: TGTGCCAGCACCATAGGGGAGACTTCACCCCTCCACTTT.

This clone was observed a single time. This chain uses TRBV4-1 with TRBJ1-4; D unresolved. V lost 0 bases and J lost 8, with 13 bases in between. The CDR3 has 15 amino acids. Germline-derived CDR1 and CDR2 are MGHRA and YSYEKL. CDR3 in DNA: TGCGCCAGCAGCCAAGATACGAGGGTTGGGGAAAAACTGTTTTTT. Encoded protein: CASSQDTRVGEKLFF.

This clone was counted once. V usage is TRBV18 and J usage is TRBJ1-1; TRBD1 might be the D (6 bases). CDR3 length: 16 residues. Germline V gene lookup returns CDR1 KGHSH and CDR2 LQKENI. With 3 bases removed from V and 5 bases from J, the gap between germline ends came to 19 bases. CDR3 DNA: TGTGCCAGCTCACCCCTCAGGGGCGGGCCAGGGACTGAAGCTTTCTTT. Translating it yields CASSPLRGGPGTEAFF.

The chain combines TRBV5-1 with TRBJ2-7; a possible D gene is TRBD2 (7 bases). Trimming removed 4 bases at V and 2 bases at J, with 16 bases between. CDR3 length: 15 residues. Per germline, CDR1 SGHRS and CDR2 YFSETQ. CDR3 bases: TGCGCCAGCAGCCTACGCGGGAGACAGGCCTACGAGCAGTACTTC. Amino acid sequence: CASSLRGRQAYEQYF.

This clone was found once. V usage is TRBV10-3 and J usage is TRBJ2-1, with D possibly matching TRBD1 (6 bases). The CDR3 extends over 16 amino acids. V was pared by 2 bases and J by 6 bases, with 17 bases between. The germline gives CDR1 ENHRY, CDR2 SYGVKD. CDR3 in DNA: TGTGCCATCAGTGAGCAACGAGGGGGTCGCATCAATGAGCAGTTCTTC. Its protein product is CAISEQRGGRINEQFF.

This rearrangement joins TRBV2 to TRBJ2-2; D is undetermined. This CDR3 region has 12 residues. V lost 2 bases and J 7 bases, leaving 5 bases between the germline ends. Germline CDR1 is SNHLY and CDR2 is FYNNEI. This CDR3 reads CASSERIGELFF. The CDR3 DNA reads as TGTGCCAGCAGTGAACGGATCGGGGAGCTGTTTTTT. Combining the CDR3 with reference TRBV2 and TRBJ2-2 gives the whole variable domain EPEVTQTPSHQVTQMGQEVILRCVPISNHLYFYWYRQILGQKVEFLVSFYNNEISEKSEIFDDQFSVERPDGSNFTLKIRSTKLEDSAMYFCASSERIGELFFGEGSRLTVL.

This clone appeared a single time. The chain joins TRBV11-2 to TRBJ1-1, with D unresolved. This CDR3 is 15 amino acids long. V was clipped by 5 bases and J by 1 base, with 14 bases between them. The germline CDR1 and CDR2 sequences are SGHAT and FQNNGV. The CDR3: CASSPQGVPNTEAFF. The CDR3 bases are TGTGCCAGCAGCCCGCAAGGAGTGCCGAACACTGAAGCTTTCTTT.